This T cell receptor beta chain was found in a study of long-term antiretroviral therapy in people with HIV. Study at large: It was about a decade before the 2015 immediate-ART recommendation that the earliest samples were taken.

Trimming cost V 2 bases and J 4 bases, with 8 bases left between them. This CDR3 contains 13 residues. Germline CDR1 reads MNHEY; CDR2 reads SVGAGI. It was version v3.0 of the immunoSEQ assay that was run at survey level. Sequenced by immunoSEQ multiplex PCR; TCRdb stores in-frame clones only, minus some. The sample holds 30,000 to 50,000 clones, approximately 86% seen once. This specimen consisted of unsorted PBMCs, obtained just before starting antiretroviral therapy. The chain joins TRBV6-5 to TRBJ1-1, with unresolved D. This clonotype was sampled from a woman under 30 with HIV. In DNA form, the CDR3 reads TGTGCCAGCAGTTACGGAGGCTCCACTGAAGCTTTCTTT. Amino acid sequence: CASSYGGSTEAFF.